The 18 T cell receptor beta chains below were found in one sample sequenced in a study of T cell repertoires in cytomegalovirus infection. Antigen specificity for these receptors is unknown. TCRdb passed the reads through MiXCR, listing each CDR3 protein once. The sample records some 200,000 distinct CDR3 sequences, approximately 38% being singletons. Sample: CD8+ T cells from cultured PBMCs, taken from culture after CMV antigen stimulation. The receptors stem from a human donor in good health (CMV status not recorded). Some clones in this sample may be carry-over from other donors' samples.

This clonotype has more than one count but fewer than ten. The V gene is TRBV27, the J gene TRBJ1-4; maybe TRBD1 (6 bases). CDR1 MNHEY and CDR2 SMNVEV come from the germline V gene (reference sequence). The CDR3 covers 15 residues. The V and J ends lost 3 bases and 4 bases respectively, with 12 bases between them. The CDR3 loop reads CASSLQGSNNEKLFF. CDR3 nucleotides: TGTGCCAGCAGTTTGCAGGGGTCCAATAATGAAAAACTGTTTTTT.

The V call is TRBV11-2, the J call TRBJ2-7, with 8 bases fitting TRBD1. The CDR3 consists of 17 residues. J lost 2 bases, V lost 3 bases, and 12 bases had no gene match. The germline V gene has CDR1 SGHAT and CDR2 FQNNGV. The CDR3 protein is CASSLISPGTGTYEQYF. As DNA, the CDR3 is TGTGCCAGCAGCTTGATTAGTCCCGGGACAGGTACCTACGAGCAGTACTTC.

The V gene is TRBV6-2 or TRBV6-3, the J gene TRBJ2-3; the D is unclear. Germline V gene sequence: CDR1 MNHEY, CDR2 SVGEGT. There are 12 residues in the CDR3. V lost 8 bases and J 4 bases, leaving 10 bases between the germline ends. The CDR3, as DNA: TGTGCCAGCCGAACTCAGCCAGATACGCAGTATTTT. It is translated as CASRTQPDTQYF.

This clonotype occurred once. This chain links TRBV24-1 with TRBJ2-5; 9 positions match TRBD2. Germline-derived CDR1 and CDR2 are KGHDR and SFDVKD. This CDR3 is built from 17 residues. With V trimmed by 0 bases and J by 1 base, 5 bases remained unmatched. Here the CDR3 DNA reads TGTGCCACCAGTGATTTGAAAGCGGGAGGTTTCCAAGAGACCCAGTACTTC. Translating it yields CATSDLKAGGFQETQYF.

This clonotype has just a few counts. In DNA, the CDR3 is TGTGCCAGCAGTTGGTCTAGCGGGGGGGAGACCCAGTACTTC. Protein: CASSWSSGGETQYF. The genes are TRBV6-5 and TRBJ2-5; 11 bases align to TRBD2. CDR1 and CDR2 (germline): MNHEY, SVGAGI. Germline trimming cut 4 bases from V and 5 bases from J; bases unmatched to any gene: 3. This CDR3 spans 14 amino acids.

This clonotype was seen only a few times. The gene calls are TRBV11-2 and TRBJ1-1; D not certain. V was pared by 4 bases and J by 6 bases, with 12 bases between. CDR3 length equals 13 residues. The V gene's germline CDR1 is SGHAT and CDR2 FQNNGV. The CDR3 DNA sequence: TGTGCCAGCAGCTCTCAGGTTCGCGCTGAAGCTTTCTTT. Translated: CASSSQVRAEAFF.

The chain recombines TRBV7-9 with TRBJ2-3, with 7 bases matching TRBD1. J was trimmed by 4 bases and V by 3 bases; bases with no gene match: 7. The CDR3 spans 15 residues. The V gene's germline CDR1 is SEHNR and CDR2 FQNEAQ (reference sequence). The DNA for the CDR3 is TGTGCCAGCAGCTTCAGAGGGGGCCTCGCAGATACGCAGTATTTT. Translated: CASSFRGGLADTQYF.

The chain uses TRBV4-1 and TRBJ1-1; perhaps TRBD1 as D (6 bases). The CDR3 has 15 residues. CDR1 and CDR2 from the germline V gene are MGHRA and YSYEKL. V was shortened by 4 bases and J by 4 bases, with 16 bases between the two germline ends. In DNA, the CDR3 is TGCGCCAGCAGCCTTGGACAGCCCACGGGCACTGAAGCTTTCTTT. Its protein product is CASSLGQPTGTEAFF.

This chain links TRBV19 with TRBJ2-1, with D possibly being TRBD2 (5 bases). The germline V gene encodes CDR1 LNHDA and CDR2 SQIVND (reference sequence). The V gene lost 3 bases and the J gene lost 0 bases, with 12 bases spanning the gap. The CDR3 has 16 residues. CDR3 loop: CASSIYGMSSYNEQFF. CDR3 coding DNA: TGTGCCAGTAGTATTTACGGGATGAGCTCCTACAATGAGCAGTTCTTC.

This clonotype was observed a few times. The CDR3 sequence is CASSLAGQITDTQYF. CDR3 bases: TGTGCCAGCAGCCTCGCGGGACAGATCACAGATACGCAGTATTTT. The chain recombines TRBV7-3 with TRBJ2-3, with D maybe TRBD1 (7 bases). Trimming removed 5 bases at V and 2 bases at J, with 14 bases between. CDR3 length: 15 residues. CDR1 is SGHTA, CDR2 FQGTGA, per germline. Combining the CDR3 with reference TRBV7-3 and TRBJ2-3 gives the whole variable domain GAGVSQTPSNKVTEKGKYVELRCDPISGHTALYWYRQSLGQGPEFLIYFQGTGAADDSGLPNDRFFAVRPEGSVSTLKIQRTERGDSAVYLCASSLAGQITDTQYFGPGTRLTVL.

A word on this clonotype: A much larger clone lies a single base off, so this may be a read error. The CDR3 reads CASGLAGGSYTDTQYF. DNA of the CDR3: TGTGCCAGCGGCTTAGCGGGCGGTTCCTACACAGATACGCAGTATTTT. V gene TRBV7-8 combines with J gene TRBJ2-3; TRBD2 agrees at 7 bases. This CDR3 comprises 16 residues. CDR1 is SGHVS and CDR2 is FQNEAQ in the germline V gene.

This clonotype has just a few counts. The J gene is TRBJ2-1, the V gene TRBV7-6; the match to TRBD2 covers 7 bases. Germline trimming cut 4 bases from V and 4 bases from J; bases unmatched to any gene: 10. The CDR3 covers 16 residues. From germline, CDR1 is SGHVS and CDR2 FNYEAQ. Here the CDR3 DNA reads TGTGCCAGCAGCTCTCCCGGGACTACTATTTACAATGAGCAGTTCTTC. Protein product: CASSSPGTTIYNEQFF.

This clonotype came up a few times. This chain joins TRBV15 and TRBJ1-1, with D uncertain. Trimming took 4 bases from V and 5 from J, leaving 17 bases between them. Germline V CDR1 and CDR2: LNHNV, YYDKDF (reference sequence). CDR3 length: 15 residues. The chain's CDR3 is CATSKGNLEGTEAFF. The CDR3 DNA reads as TGTGCCACCAGCAAGGGAAACTTAGAGGGAACTGAAGCTTTCTTT.

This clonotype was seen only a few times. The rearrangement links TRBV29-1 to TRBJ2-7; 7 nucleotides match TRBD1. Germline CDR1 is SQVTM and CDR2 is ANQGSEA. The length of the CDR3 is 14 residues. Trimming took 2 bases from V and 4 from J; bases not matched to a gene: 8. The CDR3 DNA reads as TGCAGCGTTGAAAAAGGGGACAGCCTTTACGAGCAGTACTTC. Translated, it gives CSVEKGDSLYEQYF.

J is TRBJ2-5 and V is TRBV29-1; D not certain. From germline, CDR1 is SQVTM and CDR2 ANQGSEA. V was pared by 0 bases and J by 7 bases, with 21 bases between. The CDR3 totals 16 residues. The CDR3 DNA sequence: TGCAGCGTTGAAGATCCGGCGCTTGGAAGACGAGGGACCCAGTACTTC. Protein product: CSVEDPALGRRGTQYF. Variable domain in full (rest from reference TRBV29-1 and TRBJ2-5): SAVISQKPSRDICQRGTSLTIQCQVDSQVTMMFWYRQQPGQSLTLIATANQGSEATYESGFVIDKFPISRPNLTFSTLTVSNMSPEDSSIYLCSVEDPALGRRGTQYFGPGTRLLVL.

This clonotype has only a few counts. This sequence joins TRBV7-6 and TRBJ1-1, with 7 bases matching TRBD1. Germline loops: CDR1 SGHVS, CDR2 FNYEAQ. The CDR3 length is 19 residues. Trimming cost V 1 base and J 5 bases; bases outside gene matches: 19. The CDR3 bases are TGTGCCAGCAGCTTAGTTGTAGCAGTCCGACAGGGAGGAGGGACTGAAGCTTTCTTT. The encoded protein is CASSLVVAVRQGGGTEAFF.

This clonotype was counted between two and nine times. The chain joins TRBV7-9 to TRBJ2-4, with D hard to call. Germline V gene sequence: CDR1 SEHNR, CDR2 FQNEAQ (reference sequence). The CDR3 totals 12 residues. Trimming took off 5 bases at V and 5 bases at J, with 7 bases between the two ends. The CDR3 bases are TGTGCCAGCAGCCTTGAACAAAACATTCAGTACTTC. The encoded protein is CASSLEQNIQYF.

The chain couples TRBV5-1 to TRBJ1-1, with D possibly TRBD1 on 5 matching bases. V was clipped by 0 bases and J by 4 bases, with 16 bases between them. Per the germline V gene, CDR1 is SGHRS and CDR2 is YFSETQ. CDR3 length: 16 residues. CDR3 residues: CASSLGPGGGGTEAFF. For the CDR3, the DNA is TGCGCCAGCAGCTTGGGCCCCGGGGGGGGGGGCACTGAAGCTTTCTTT.